This T cell receptor (beta chain) is drawn from a study of cytomegalovirus exposure and HLA in healthy donors. Primers: 60 Vbeta forward and 13 Jbeta reverse. Authors' data handling: The count from a later analysis was tens of millions of unique TCR beta chains, roughly 11 million of them shared. Sequencing was performed with immunoSEQ multiplex PCR; in TCRdb, only in-frame clones are kept and a portion is missing. The V and J calls and the clone size are those of that table, but D and trimming were determined from the DNA. The top ten hold 1.9% of the sample, which has about 110,000 clones, 15% to 19% seen once. Points on this clone: Its specificity is unknown.

This CDR3 is built from 16 residues. Germline loops: CDR1 LNHDA, CDR2 SQIVND (reference sequence). The V end lost 4 bases, the J end lost 0 bases, and 10 bases lay between the germline ends. Study-level points and caveats: Roughly uniform depth of sequencing across donors was assumed in presence/absence analyses. Clonal expansion was found to be greater in HLA-associated TCR beta chains than in equally common others in a later analysis.

J is TRBJ2-6 and V is TRBV19, with D possibly TRBD1 on 6 matching bases. The sequenced sample was PBMCs. This sequence originates from a woman between 18 and 30 years old in good health and CMV-seronegative. As DNA, the CDR3 is TGTGCCAGTAGTAGGGACACCTACTCTGGGGCCAACGTCCTGACTTTC. Protein product: CASSRDTYSGANVLTF.